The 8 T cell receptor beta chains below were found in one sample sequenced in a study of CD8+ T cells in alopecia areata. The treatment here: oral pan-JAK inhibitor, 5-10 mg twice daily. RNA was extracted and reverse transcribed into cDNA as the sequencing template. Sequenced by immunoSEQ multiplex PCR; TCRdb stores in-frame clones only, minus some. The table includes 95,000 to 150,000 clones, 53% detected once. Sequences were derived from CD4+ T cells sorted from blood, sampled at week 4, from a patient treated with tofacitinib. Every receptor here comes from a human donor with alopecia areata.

The chain's CDR3 is CASSQELAGPYEQYF. CDR3 in DNA: TGCGCCAGCAGCCAAGAACTAGCGGGGCCCTACGAGCAGTACTTC. The V call is TRBV4-1, the J call TRBJ2-7; 10 bases agree with TRBD2. CDR3 length: 15 residues. Germline lookup yields CDR1 MGHRA and CDR2 YSYEKL. V lost 0 bases, J lost 2 bases, and 1 base stayed unmatched.

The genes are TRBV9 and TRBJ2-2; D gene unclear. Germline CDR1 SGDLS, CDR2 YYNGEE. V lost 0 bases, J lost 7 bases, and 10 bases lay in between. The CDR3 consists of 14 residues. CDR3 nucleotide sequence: TGTGCCAGCAGCGTAGAGGGCCCTCTCGGGGAGCTGTTTTTT. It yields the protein CASSVEGPLGELFF.

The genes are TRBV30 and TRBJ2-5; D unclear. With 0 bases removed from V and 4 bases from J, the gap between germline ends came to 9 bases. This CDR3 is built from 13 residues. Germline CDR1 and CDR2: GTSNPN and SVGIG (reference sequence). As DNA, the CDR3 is TGTGCCTGGAGTGTAGGTCCTCCAGAGACCCAGTACTTC. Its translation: CAWSVGPPETQYF.

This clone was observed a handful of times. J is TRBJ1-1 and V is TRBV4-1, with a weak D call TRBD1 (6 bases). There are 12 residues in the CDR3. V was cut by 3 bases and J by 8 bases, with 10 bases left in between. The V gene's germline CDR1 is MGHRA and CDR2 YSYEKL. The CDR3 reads CASSQETGEAFF. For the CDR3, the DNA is TGCGCCAGCAGCCAGGAAACAGGGGAAGCTTTCTTT.

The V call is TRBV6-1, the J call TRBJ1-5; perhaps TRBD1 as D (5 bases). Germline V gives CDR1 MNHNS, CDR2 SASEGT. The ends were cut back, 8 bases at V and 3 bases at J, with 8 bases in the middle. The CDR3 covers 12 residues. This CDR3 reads CASRDPNQPQHF. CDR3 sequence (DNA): TGTGCCAGCCGGGACCCCAATCAGCCCCAGCATTTT.

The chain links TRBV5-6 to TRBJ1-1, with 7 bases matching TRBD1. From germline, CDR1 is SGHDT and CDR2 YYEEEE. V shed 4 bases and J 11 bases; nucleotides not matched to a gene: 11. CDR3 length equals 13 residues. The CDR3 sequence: CASSINRQGAAFF. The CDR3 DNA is TGTGCCAGCAGCATTAATCGACAGGGCGCGGCTTTCTTT.

The CDR3 region has the DNA TGCGCCAGCAGTGAGTCAGGGGGCACTGAAGCTTTCTTT. Amino acids: CASSESGGTEAFF. This chain joins TRBV10-2 and TRBJ1-1; perhaps TRBD1 as D (6 bases). V lost 0 bases, J lost 4 bases, and 6 bases lay in between. CDR1 is WSHSY, CDR2 SAAADI, per germline. The CDR3 is 13 residues long.

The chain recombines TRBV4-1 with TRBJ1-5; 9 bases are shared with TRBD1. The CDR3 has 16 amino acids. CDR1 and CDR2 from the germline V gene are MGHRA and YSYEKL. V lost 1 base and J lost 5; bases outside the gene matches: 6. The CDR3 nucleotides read TGCGCCAGCAGCCAAGGTTCGGGACAGGGCCATCAGCCCCAGCATTTT. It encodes CASSQGSGQGHQPQHF.